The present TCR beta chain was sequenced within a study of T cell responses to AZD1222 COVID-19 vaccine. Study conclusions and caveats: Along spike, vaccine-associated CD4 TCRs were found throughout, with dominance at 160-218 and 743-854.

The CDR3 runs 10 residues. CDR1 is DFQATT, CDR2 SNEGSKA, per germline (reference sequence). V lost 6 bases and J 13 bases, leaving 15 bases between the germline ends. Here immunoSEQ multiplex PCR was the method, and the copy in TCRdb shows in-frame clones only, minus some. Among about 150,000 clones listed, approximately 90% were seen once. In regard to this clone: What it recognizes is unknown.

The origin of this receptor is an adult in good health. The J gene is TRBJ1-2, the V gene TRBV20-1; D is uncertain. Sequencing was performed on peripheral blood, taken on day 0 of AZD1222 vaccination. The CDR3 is CSAVWVLTTF. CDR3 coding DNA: TGCAGTGCCGTGTGGGTTCTCACCACCTTC.